This T cell receptor (beta chain) was observed in a study of radiotherapy plus CTLA-4 blockade in lung cancer. Libraries were prepared by immunoSEQ multiplex PCR; TCRdb keeps only in-frame clonotypes and omits some of them. The sample has roughly 55,000 clones, approximately 70% seen once; the top ten hold roughly 8%. The germline gives CDR1 SEHNR, CDR2 FQNEAQ (reference sequence). This CDR3 is built from 17 residues. Trimming removed 2 bases from V and 1 base from J, with 15 bases in between. The sample here was peripheral blood, taken from a patient treated with radiotherapy plus ipilimumab. The chain joins TRBV7-9 to TRBJ1-5; TRBD1 might be the D (6 bases). This clonotype was obtained from a human donor with non-small cell lung cancer whose response to radiotherapy plus ipilimumab could not be evaluated. CDR3 nucleotide sequence: TGTGCCAGCAGCTTATTCGTTCTCGGACAGAGCAATCAGCCCCAGCATTTT. It is translated as CASSLFVLGQSNQPQHF.